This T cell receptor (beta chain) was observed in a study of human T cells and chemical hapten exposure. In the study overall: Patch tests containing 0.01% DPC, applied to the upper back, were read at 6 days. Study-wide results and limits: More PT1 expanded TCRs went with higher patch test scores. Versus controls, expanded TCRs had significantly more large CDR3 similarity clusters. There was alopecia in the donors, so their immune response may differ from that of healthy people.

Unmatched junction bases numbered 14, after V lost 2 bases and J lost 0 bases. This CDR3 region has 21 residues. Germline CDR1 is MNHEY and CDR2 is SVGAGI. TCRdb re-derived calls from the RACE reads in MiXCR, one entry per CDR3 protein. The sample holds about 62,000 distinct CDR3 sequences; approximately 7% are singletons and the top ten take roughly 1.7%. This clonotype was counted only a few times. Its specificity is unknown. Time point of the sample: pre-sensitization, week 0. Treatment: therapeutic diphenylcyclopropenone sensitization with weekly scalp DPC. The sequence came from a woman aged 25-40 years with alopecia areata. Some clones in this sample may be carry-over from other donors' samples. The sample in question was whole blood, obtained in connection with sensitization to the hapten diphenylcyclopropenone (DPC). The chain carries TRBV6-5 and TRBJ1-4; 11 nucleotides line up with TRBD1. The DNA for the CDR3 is TGTGCCAGCAGTTACCGGCGCCCCGGGACAGGGGGAGAGGCAACTAATGAAAAACTGTTTTTT. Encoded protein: CASSYRRPGTGGEATNEKLFF.